Listed below are T cell receptor beta chains from one sample, sequenced in a study of blood T cell repertoires in COVID-19. TCRdb's copy holds only in-frame clones and misses some; the assay was immunoSEQ multiplex PCR. This table has 150,000 to 180,000 clones, around 85% appearing once. The sample was peripheral blood. These receptors all come from a woman in her sixties or seventies with acute or convalescent COVID-19. Both conserved end residues are trimmed from each CDR3.

>TRBJ2-1|TRBV11-3
ASSRTSGGPQSEQF
>TRBJ2-2|TRBV18
ASSPTSGVSTGELF
>TRBJ1-2|TRBV11-2
ASSLGDRSNYGYT
>TRBJ1-5|TRBV29-1
SVGGRGIGQPQH
>TRBJ1-2|TRBV9
ASSPTSGQGLNYGYT
>TRBJ2-6|TRBV28
ASSLFSSGANVLT
>TRBJ1-2|TRBV7-2
ASSARANYGYT
>TRBJ1-5|TRBV29-1
SVAYTGGFNQPQH
>TRBJ2-6|TRBV7-3
ASSLTGGSGANVLT
>TRBJ1-4|TRBV9
ASSVVSCQDRPLWWLF
>TRBJ1-6|TRBV2
ASRVSGISPLH
>TRBJ1-2|TRBV29-1
SVPGTGGGYGYT
>TRBJ1-5|TRBV11-2
ASSLDYGGWPQH
>TRBJ1-4|TRBV2
ASSEWSSGEKLF
>TRBJ2-3|TRBV5-1
ASSWGTSESTDTQY
>TRBJ1-2|TRBV9
ASCRDRGQNYGYT
>TRBJ1-4|TRBV4-1
ASSQGQGEKKLF
>TRBJ1-2|TRBV6-5
ASSGQGSSGYT
>TRBJ2-4|TRBV11-2
ASRRTVGNIQY
>TRBJ1-4|TRBV3-1/TRBV3-2
ASSLRLSEKLF
>TRBJ1-4|TRBV2
ASCLREYEKLF
>TRBJ2-3|TRBV6-2/TRBV6-3
ASSLDRIQGSTDTQY
>TRBJ2-5|TRBV2
ASRFTSGQETQY
>TRBJ1-2|TRBV12-1
ASSLTGANYGYT
>TRBJ2-1|TRBV7-3
ASSLTRDRANEQF
>TRBJ1-2|TRBV6-1
ASSEGGTGGGYGYT
>TRBJ2-5|TRBV7-3
ASSLQRGGQETQY
>TRBJ1-3|TRBV28
ASSLAENTIY
>TRBJ2-4|TRBV3-1/TRBV3-2
ASSPGASGGKAKNIQY
>TRBJ1-2|TRBV4-1
ASSQAQGGGLYGYT
>TRBJ1-1|TRBV14
ASSSQGFRGAF
>TRBJ1-4|TRBV20-1
SASLKGVGGKLF
>TRBJ1-5|TRBV4-1
ASSPSGGGHQPQH
>TRBJ1-1|TRBV16
ASSPQLGPNTEAF
>TRBJ1-5|TRBV19
ASSIRSGRQPQH
>TRBJ1-1|TRBV6-5
ASSPTGGKNTEAF
>TRBJ1-5|TRBV7-9
ASSGNREGNQPQH
>TRBJ2-7|TRBV5-1
ASSTVTGTGKNEQY
>TRBJ2-6|TRBV10-1
ATSAGQGAQGANVLT
>TRBJ1-4|TRBV5-1
ASSMGTGWEKLF
>TRBJ1-1|TRBV7-9
ASSRPRTGENTEAF
>TRBJ2-3|TRBV12-3/TRBV12-4
ASTVTDTQY
>TRBJ2-3|TRBV28
ASKGAGTDTQY
>TRBJ1-5|TRBV6-5
ASSYLGRGPGQPQH
>TRBJ2-1|TRBV2
ASKKGGDRYNEQF
>TRBJ1-6|TRBV28
ASSFPGQGYSPLH
>TRBJ2-7|TRBV30
AWRAGALYEQY
>TRBJ1-3|TRBV19
ASSMGGAWVPGNTIY
>TRBJ1-5|TRBV5-4
ASSLDLNQPQH
>TRBJ1-3|TRBV19
ASSKDPRSRPRIGQVPSGNTIY
>TRBJ1-2|TRBV5-1
ASSLEHNYGYT